This entry describes one T cell receptor (beta chain). What it recognizes is unknown. The CDR3 contains 15 residues. CDR1 and CDR2 (germline): MDHEN, SYDVKM. V was clipped by 5 bases and J by 5 bases; unmatched bases: 7. Profiled with immunoSEQ multiplex PCR; TCRdb holds only in-frame clones, not every one. The sample contains about 84,000 clones, more than 75% of which appear only once. The sample belongs to a study of OX40 agonist ivuxolimab in advanced cancers. Overall study context: People who had prior anti-PD-1, anti-PD-L1 or anti-CTLA-4 therapy could take part, and around 39% had some.

Study observations and caveats: CD4+ and CD8+ T cells in blood underwent clonal expansion by week 6 at 0.1 to 3.0 mg/kg. Averaging showed that CD8+ T cells had more expanded clones than CD4+ did. Part of the nonresponder group also had normalized T-cell clonal expansion that was low.

The source material was CD4+ or CD8+ T cells sorted from blood, sampled in a trial of the OX40 agonist ivuxolimab. The TCR originated in an adult with an advanced solid tumor such as melanoma, head and neck, liver or kidney cancer. V usage is TRBV28 and J usage is TRBJ2-3; 10 positions agree with TRBD2. The CDR3 nucleotides are TGTGCCAGCAGTGGACTAGCGGTCTCGGGAGATACGCAGTATTTT. Translation: CASSGLAVSGDTQYF. The complete variable domain, with remaining parts taken from reference TRBV28 and TRBJ2-3, reads DVKVTQSSRYLVKRTGEKVFLECVQDMDHENMFWYRQDPGLGLRLIYFSYDVKMKEKGDIPEGYSVSREKKERFSLILESASTNQTSMYLCASSGLAVSGDTQYFGPGTRLTVL.